This T cell receptor beta chain emerged from a study of cytomegalovirus exposure and HLA in healthy donors. This CDR3 has 13 residues. V lost 6 bases and J lost 12; bases outside the gene matches: 14. From germline, CDR1 is GTSNPN and CDR2 SVGIG (reference sequence). Primers for the PCR totalled 60 Vbeta and 13 Jbeta. This table comes from immunoSEQ multiplex PCR, and its TCRdb copy is limited to in-frame clones, with some not included. The table lists about 200,000 clones, with roughly 1.1% in the top ten. This chain joins TRBV30 and TRBJ1-1, with 9 bases lining up with TRBD1. The specimen was PBMCs. This clonotype was obtained from a girl aged 2-15 years in good health and CMV-seropositive. Written as DNA, the CDR3 is TGTGCCTGTGACCGGGACAGGGCAGGGCCGCCTTTCTTT. This encodes CACDRDRAGPPFF. Complete variable domain (other parts from reference TRBV30 and TRBJ1-1): SQTIHQWPATLVQPVGSPLSLECTVEGTSNPNLYWYRQAAGRGLQLLFYSVGIGQISSEVPQNLSASRPQDRQFILSSKKLLLSDSGFYLCACDRDRAGPPFFGQGTRLTVV.